Shown below are 16 T cell receptor beta chains from a single sample sequenced in a study of blood T cells in healthy people across ages. Together with a sample-barcoded 5' primer, a J-beta primer mix was included in a second PCR lasting roughly 6 to 12 cycles. TCRdb processed the 5' RACE reads anew with MiXCR; each CDR3 protein has one entry. The sample has about 1.4 million distinct CDR3 sequences, around 59% seen once; the top ten hold over 5%. The sample taken for sequencing was blood. Every receptor here comes from a man aged 18 to 29 in good health.

This clonotype has a single count. The chain carries TRBV20-1 and TRBJ1-1; D unclear. Trimming pared 6 bases from V and 5 bases from J, leaving 10 bases between. Looked up from germline, CDR1 is DFQATT and CDR2 is SNEGSKA (reference sequence). The CDR3 runs 11 residues. The CDR3 nucleotides are TGCAGTGCCCTTTGGGGTACTGAAGCTTTCTTT. Amino acids: CSALWGTEAFF.

This clonotype occurred once. The gene calls are TRBV7-9 and TRBJ1-6; a weak D match, TRBD1 (6 bases). The CDR3 has 17 residues. Germline V lookup: CDR1 SEHNR, CDR2 FQNEAQ (reference sequence). The V gene lost 7 bases and the J gene lost 4 bases, with 20 bases spanning the gap. Written as DNA, the CDR3 is TGTGCCAGCACCCAAAGGGGGGGCAGGGGATATAATTCACCCCTCCACTTT. Translating gives CASTQRGGRGYNSPLHF.

J is TRBJ2-3 and V is TRBV7-2; 7 bases map to TRBD2. The CDR3 extends over 12 amino acids. V was pared by 1 base and J by 14 bases, with 6 bases of the junction left unmatched. The germline V gene has CDR1 SGHTA and CDR2 FQGNSA. The CDR3 here is CASSLVGLDLYF. The CDR3 nucleotides read TGTGCCAGCAGCTTAGTTGGACTAGATTTGTATTTT. Drawing the rest from reference TRBV7-2 and TRBJ2-3, the complete variable domain is GAGVSQSPSNKVTEKGKDVELRCDPISGHTALYWYRQSLGQGLEFLIYFQGNSAPDKSGLPSDRFSAERTGGSVSTLTIQRTQQEDSAVYLCASSLVGLDLYFGPGTRLTVL.

This clonotype was observed once. The V gene is TRBV18, the J gene TRBJ2-5, with 11 bases lining up with TRBD1. The CDR3 length is 17 residues. The trim removed 2 bases at V and 5 bases at J, leaving 10 bases unmatched. CDR1 and CDR2 from the germline V gene are KGHSH and LQKENI. CDR3 loop: CASSPLPQDRGQETQYF. The CDR3, as DNA: TGTGCCAGCTCACCATTACCCCAGGACAGGGGGCAGGAGACCCAGTACTTC. Supplemented by reference TRBV18 and TRBJ2-5, the full variable domain reads NAGVMQNPRHLVRRRGQEARLRCSPMKGHSHVYWYRQLPEEGLKFMVYLQKENIIDESGMPKERFSAEFPKEGPSILRIQQVVRGDSAAYFCASSPLPQDRGQETQYFGPGTRLLVL.

This clonotype was observed a few times. This chain connects TRBV6-1 to TRBJ2-7, with 10 bases identical to TRBD2. This CDR3 comprises 17 residues. Trimming took 5 bases from V and 2 from J; bases not matched to a gene: 12. From germline, CDR1 is MNHNS and CDR2 SASEGT. The chain's CDR3 is CASSKPRTSGGPYEQYF. Here the CDR3 DNA reads TGTGCCAGCAGTAAGCCGAGGACTAGCGGAGGCCCCTACGAGCAGTACTTC.

The V call is TRBV6-1, the J call TRBJ2-2, with 7 bases fitting TRBD1. This CDR3 spans 18 amino acids. The ends lost 9 bases at V and 3 bases at J; junction bases unmatched: 19. Germline values: CDR1 MNHNS, CDR2 SASEGT. The CDR3 DNA is TGTGCCAGTACCCAAGATAATTACAGGGGAAGGGACACCGGGGAGCTGTTTTTT. This codes for CASTQDNYRGRDTGELFF.

This clonotype came up many times. The CDR3 DNA reads TGCAGTGCTAGTCCGGGACAGGGGACAACTAATTCACCCCTCCACTTT. Protein: CSASPGQGTTNSPLHF. The chain links TRBV20-1 to TRBJ1-6; 10 bases map to TRBD1. The J segment lost 6 bases and the V segment lost 3 bases, leaving 8 bases of the junction unmatched. Germline values: CDR1 DFQATT, CDR2 SNEGSKA (reference sequence). The CDR3 loop spans 16 amino acids.

V usage is TRBV6-2 or TRBV6-3 and J usage is TRBJ2-1, with 8 bases matching TRBD2. There are 15 residues in the CDR3. J lost 3 bases, V lost 9 bases, and 10 bases had no gene match. CDR1 MNHEY and CDR2 SVGEGT come from the germline V gene. The CDR3: CASQLSGGNYNEQFF. The CDR3 DNA follows: TGTGCCAGTCAACTCAGCGGGGGAAACTACAATGAGCAGTTCTTC.

The V gene is TRBV5-1, the J gene TRBJ2-4; D gene ambiguous. The end of the DNA aligns better with TRBJ2-7, so the J call may be wrong. Looked up from germline, CDR1 is SGHRS and CDR2 is YFSETQ. This CDR3 is built from 15 residues. The CDR3 DNA follows: TGCGCCAGCAGCTCTTCCGGGCCCCCAAACGGCGAGCAGTACTTC. Protein: CASSSSGPPNGEQYF.

A single count supports this clonotype. The genes are TRBV5-6 and TRBJ2-3; 15 positions match TRBD2. Germline V gene data show CDR1 as SGHDT and CDR2 as YYEEEE. V gave up 2 bases and J gave up 2 bases; unmatched junction bases: 12. The CDR3 spans 20 residues. CDR3 residues: CASSFTTGLAGGRYTDTQYF. For the CDR3, the DNA is TGTGCCAGCAGCTTTACAACCGGACTAGCGGGAGGGAGGTACACAGATACGCAGTATTTT.

V gene TRBV10-2 combines with J gene TRBJ2-2; TRBD2 aligns across 8 bases. The germline V gene has CDR1 WSHSY and CDR2 SAAADI. With 2 bases clipped from V and 5 bases from J, the junction kept 7 bases outside the gene matches. CDR3 length: 16 amino acids. The CDR3 DNA follows: TGCGCCAGCAGTGAGGGAGCGGGAGTGGGTACCGGGGAGCTGTTTTTT. This codes for CASSEGAGVGTGELFF.

The gene calls are TRBV6-5 and TRBJ2-3, with 11 bases matching TRBD2. The V and J ends lost 5 bases and 6 bases, in that order; junction bases with no gene match: 4. The germline CDR1 and CDR2 sequences are MNHEY and SVGAGI. The CDR3 totals 14 residues. DNA of the CDR3: TGTGCCAGCAGTCTAGCGGGGGGATACGATACGCAGTATTTT. It encodes CASSLAGGYDTQYF.

V gene TRBV4-2 combines with J gene TRBJ2-3, with no clear D. V was shortened by 2 bases and J by 2 bases, with 8 bases between the two germline ends. This CDR3 region has 14 residues. Germline V gives CDR1 LGHNA, CDR2 YNFKEQ. This CDR3 reads CASSQSQNTDTQYF. Written as DNA, the CDR3 is TGTGCCAGCAGCCAAAGTCAGAACACAGATACGCAGTATTTT.

The rearrangement joins TRBV7-6 to TRBJ1-2; D gene unclear. The CDR3 extends over 14 amino acids. Germline V gene data show CDR1 as SGHVS and CDR2 as FNYEAQ. Trimming took off 1 base at V and 7 bases at J, with 13 bases between the two ends. The CDR3 loop is CASSLVVSGCGYTF. The CDR3 DNA follows: TGTGCCAGCAGCTTAGTGGTCAGCGGATGTGGCTACACCTTC.

This chain joins TRBV20-1 and TRBJ2-7, with 10 bases fitting TRBD2. The CDR3 runs 14 residues. The J segment lost 3 bases and the V segment lost 6 bases, leaving 8 bases of the junction unmatched. Looked up from germline, CDR1 is DFQATT and CDR2 is SNEGSKA (reference sequence). The CDR3 loop reads CSAASGSPLYEQYF. The CDR3 coding sequence is TGCAGTGCGGCTAGCGGGAGCCCTCTCTACGAGCAGTACTTC.

The chain's CDR3 is CATSSGGLAGSPYNEQFF. The CDR3 coding sequence is TGTGCCACCAGCAGTGGAGGTTTAGCGGGTTCGCCTTACAATGAGCAGTTCTTC. The chain joins TRBV15 to TRBJ2-1, with 7 bases that match TRBD2. Germline-derived CDR1 and CDR2 are LNHNV and YYDKDF (reference sequence). V lost 3 bases and J lost 4; bases outside the gene matches: 15. The CDR3 length is 18 residues.